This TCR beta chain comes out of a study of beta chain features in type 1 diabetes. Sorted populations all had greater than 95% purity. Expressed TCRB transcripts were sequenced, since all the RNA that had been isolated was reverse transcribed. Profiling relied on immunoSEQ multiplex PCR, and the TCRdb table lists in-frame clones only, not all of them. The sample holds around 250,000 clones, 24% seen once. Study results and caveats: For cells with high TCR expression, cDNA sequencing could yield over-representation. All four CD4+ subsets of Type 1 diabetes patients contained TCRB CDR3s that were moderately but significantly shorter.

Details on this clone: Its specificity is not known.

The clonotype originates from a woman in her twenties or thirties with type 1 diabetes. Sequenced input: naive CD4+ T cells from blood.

The CDR3 DNA reads as TGTGCCAGCATCGATAACCGAGGAGAGACCCAGTACTTC. Translating it yields CASIDNRGETQYF. The chain is built from TRBV6-5 and TRBJ2-5; unclear D gene. Germline V gene data show CDR1 as MNHEY and CDR2 as SVGAGI. Trimming took off 7 bases at V and 4 bases at J, with 13 bases between the two ends. The CDR3 contains 13 residues.